This T cell receptor (beta chain) was identified during a study of blood T cells in healthy people across ages. Findings and limits, study-wide: The fall in TCR beta diversity per million T cells was roughly linear with age. Naive and antigen-experienced cells were not separated, limiting conclusive comparison.

This CDR3 has 17 amino acids. V shed 2 bases and J shed 3 bases, with 20 bases lying between them. Germline loops: CDR1 SGHVS, CDR2 FQNEAQ. Comments on this clonotype: The antigen is undetermined.

Sample-barcoded 5' priming and a J-beta primer mix drove a second PCR of about 6 to 12 cycles. Every molecule of cDNA carried a tag from a template-switch adaptor with 12 random nucleotides. MiXCR, applied by TCRdb to the 5' RACE reads, yields one record per CDR3 protein. The sample includes 600,000 or so distinct CDR3 sequences, 20% to 25% of them seen just once. Sequencing used blood. The sequence derives from a man in his sixties or seventies in good health. V usage is TRBV7-8 and J usage is TRBJ2-7, with D perhaps TRBD1 (5 bases). CDR3 sequence reads: CASSLRAGHPRIYEQYF. CDR3 in DNA: TGTGCCAGCAGCTTAAGGGCAGGGCACCCTAGAATCTACGAGCAGTACTTC. Drawing the rest from reference TRBV7-8 and TRBJ2-7, the complete variable domain is GAGVSQSPRYKVAKRGQDVALRCDPISGHVSLFWYQQALGQGPEFLTYFQNEAQLDKSGLPSDRFFAERPEGSVSTLKIQRTQQEDSAVYLCASSLRAGHPRIYEQYFGPGTRLTVT.